Below are 15 T cell receptor beta chains sequenced from a single sample in a study of blood T cell repertoires in COVID-19. The protocol was immunoSEQ multiplex PCR, while the TCRdb copy is restricted to in-frame clones and leaves out a portion. The data hold roughly 150,000 clones, with approximately 84% observed a single time. Sample: PBMCs or T cells enriched from blood (not recorded which). The receptors were gathered from a man aged 50-59 years in a cohort exposed to, infected with or recovered from COVID-19 (not recorded which).

This clone was seen once. This chain's CDR3 is CASSSRGAETQYF. CDR3 nucleotide sequence: TGTGCCAGCAGTTCCAGGGGAGCCGAGACCCAGTACTTC. The rearrangement joins TRBV6-2 or TRBV6-3 to TRBJ2-5, with TRBD1 as a possible D gene (6 bases). The germline CDR1 and CDR2 sequences are MNHEY and SVGEGT. V was clipped by 4 bases and J by 5 bases, with 11 bases between them. The CDR3 is 13 residues long.

The chain uses TRBV3-1 (or the pseudogene TRBV3-2) and TRBJ1-4, with 7 positions matching TRBD1. Germline V CDR1 and CDR2: LGHDT, YNNKEL (reference sequence). V shed 5 bases and J 2 bases; nucleotides not matched to a gene: 2. The length of the CDR3 is 14 residues. DNA of the CDR3: TGTGCCAGCAGCGTCAGGGGGACTAATGAAAAACTGTTTTTT. This codes for CASSVRGTNEKLFF.

V gene TRBV11-2 combines with J gene TRBJ1-1, with 9 positions matching TRBD1. Germline lookup yields CDR1 SGHAT and CDR2 FQNNGV. CDR3 length: 13 residues. J was trimmed by 4 bases and V by 7 bases; bases with no gene match: 4. CDR3 loop: CASKQDRGTEAFF. The CDR3 DNA sequence: TGTGCCAGCAAGCAGGACAGGGGCACTGAAGCTTTCTTT. Based on the CDR3 plus reference TRBV11-2 and TRBJ1-1, the full variable domain is EAGVAQSPRYKIIEKRQSVAFWCNPISGHATLYWYQQILGQGPKLLIQFQNNGVVDDSQLPKDRFSAERLKGVDSTLKIQPAKLEDSAVYLCASKQDRGTEAFFGQGTRLTVV.

V and J are TRBV7-2 and TRBJ1-3; D is ambiguous. V was shortened by 3 bases and J by 2 bases, with 17 bases between the two germline ends. Germline V lookup: CDR1 SGHTA, CDR2 FQGNSA. The CDR3 totals 17 residues. CDR3 DNA: TGTGCCAGCAGCTTTGACGGAGCGACTCTCGCTGGAAACACCATATATTTT. Its protein product is CASSFDGATLAGNTIYF.

The chain carries TRBV7-9 and TRBJ2-7, with unresolved D. Trimming removed 2 bases from V and 3 bases from J, with 8 bases in between. The CDR3 sequence is 13 residues long. Germline V CDR1 and CDR2: SEHNR, FQNEAQ (reference sequence). In nucleotides, the CDR3 is TGTGCCAGCAGCTTATTCCCCGGCTACGAGCAGTACTTC. Encoded protein: CASSLFPGYEQYF.

This clone appeared a few times. This chain links TRBV5-6 with TRBJ2-7; 10 positions agree with TRBD1. V gave up 2 bases and J gave up 6 bases; unmatched junction bases: 8. This CDR3 comprises 15 residues. Germline CDR1 and CDR2: SGHDT and YYEEEE. The CDR3 DNA sequence: TGTGCCAGCAGCTTCGGTTGGACAGGGGGATCCGAGCAGTACTTC. This sequence encodes CASSFGWTGGSEQYF. The full variable domain, with the rest looked up from reference TRBV5-6 and TRBJ2-7, is DAGVTQSPTHLIKTRGQQVTLRCSPKSGHDTVSWYQQALGQGPQFIFQYYEEEERQRGNFPDRFSGHQFPNYSSELNVNALLLGDSALYLCASSFGWTGGSEQYFGPGTRLTVT.

This rearrangement joins TRBV6-4 to TRBJ2-1; D not certain. V lost 0 bases and J 5 bases, leaving 5 bases between the germline ends. The CDR3 totals 13 residues. Germline V CDR1 and CDR2: MRHNA, SNTAGT. The CDR3 DNA sequence: TGTGCCAGCAGTGACTCACTTCACAATGAGCAGTTCTTC. Encoded protein: CASSDSLHNEQFF.

This clone was detected only a few times. The rearrangement links TRBV30 to TRBJ1-2; D ambiguous. This CDR3 is built from 12 residues. Trimming left V 2 bases short and J 8 bases short, with 12 bases between. Looked up from germline, CDR1 is GTSNPN and CDR2 is SVGIG (reference sequence). This chain's CDR3 is CAWSLLRLGYTF. The CDR3, as DNA: TGTGCCTGGAGTCTCCTGAGGTTGGGCTACACCTTC.

This clone was observed a few times. The chain is built from TRBV30 and TRBJ2-3, with D maybe TRBD1 (5 bases). Germline lookup yields CDR1 GTSNPN and CDR2 SVGIG (reference sequence). CDR3 length: 11 residues. Trimming took off 5 bases at V and 5 bases at J, with 8 bases between the two ends. CDR3 in DNA: TGTGCCTGGCAGGGCAGAGATACGCAGTATTTT. This sequence encodes CAWQGRDTQYF.

The count of this clone is one. CDR3 region: CASSVFSGPRTDTQYF. The CDR3 coding sequence is TGCGCCAGCAGCGTATTTAGCGGGCCCCGCACAGATACGCAGTATTTT. The rearrangement uses TRBV5-1 and TRBJ2-3, with 7 bases lining up with TRBD2. The trim removed 4 bases at V and 1 base at J, leaving 9 bases unmatched. Per germline, CDR1 SGHRS and CDR2 YFSETQ. The CDR3 has 16 amino acids.

The V call is TRBV24-1, the J call TRBJ1-4; 8 nucleotides line up with TRBD1. V lost 9 bases and J lost 8; bases outside the gene matches: 13. The CDR3 runs 15 residues. Germline V gene lookup returns CDR1 KGHDR and CDR2 SFDVKD. The CDR3 DNA reads as TGTGCCACCGCTGCCGCGGGGACAGGCGGCGAAAAACTGTTTTTT. Its translation is CATAAAGTGGEKLFF.

The CDR3 DNA is TGTGCCAGCAGCCCGTTAGCGGGGGGGGCTGAGCAGTACTTC. Protein sequence: CASSPLAGGAEQYF. The chain uses TRBV3-1 (or the pseudogene TRBV3-2) and TRBJ2-7, with 11 bases matching TRBD2. J gave up 7 bases and V 4 bases, and 6 bases lay outside the gene matches. This CDR3 has 14 amino acids. Germline CDR1 LGHDT, CDR2 YNNKEL (reference sequence).

The genes are TRBV30 and TRBJ1-1, with D possibly TRBD1 on 5 matching bases. The germline V gene encodes CDR1 GTSNPN and CDR2 SVGIG (reference sequence). Trimming shortened V by 5 bases and J by 5 bases, and 21 bases separated the two germline ends. The CDR3 consists of 15 residues. DNA of the CDR3: TGTGCCTGGGGGGGACTCCGGGGAAAGGAGACTGAAGCTTTCTTT. Translated, it gives CAWGGLRGKETEAFF.

The chain is built from TRBV29-1 and TRBJ1-2; no clear D. This CDR3 contains 12 residues. Trimming removed 4 bases from V and 0 bases from J, with 6 bases in between. Germline CDR1 SQVTM, CDR2 ANQGSEA. CDR3 DNA sequence: TGCAGCGTTGCCGGGGCTAACTATGGCTACACCTTC. Encoded protein: CSVAGANYGYTF.

The chain combines TRBV7-2 with TRBJ1-5; D is possibly TRBD1 (5 bases). The CDR3 runs to 14 residues. Germline CDR1 is SGHTA and CDR2 is FQGNSA. Trimming took off 2 bases at V and 1 base at J, with 6 bases between the two ends. CDR3 region: CASSLQGSNQPQHF. The CDR3 bases are TGTGCCAGCAGCTTACAGGGCAGCAATCAGCCCCAGCATTTT. The full variable domain, with the rest looked up from reference TRBV7-2 and TRBJ1-5, is GAGVSQSPSNKVTEKGKDVELRCDPISGHTALYWYRQSLGQGLEFLIYFQGNSAPDKSGLPSDRFSAERTGGSVSTLTIQRTQQEDSAVYLCASSLQGSNQPQHFGDGTRLSIL.